Following are 22 T cell receptor beta chains from one sample sequenced in a study of blood T cells in healthy people across ages. For the second PCR, which ran for about 6 to 11 cycles, a sample-barcoded 5' primer and a J-beta primer mix were used. MiXCR, run by TCRdb on the 5' RACE reads, gives a single entry per CDR3 protein. The data show 650,000 to 1,000,000 distinct CDR3 sequences, under 40% seen once. Source material: blood. These receptors all stem from a man in his late teens or twenties in good health.

This chain links TRBV4-3 with TRBJ1-3, with unresolved D. The V gene lost 4 bases and the J gene lost 2 bases, with 12 bases spanning the gap. Germline V lookup: CDR1 LGHNA, CDR2 YSLEER. The CDR3 covers 15 residues. The CDR3 is CASSRKGSTGNTIYF. CDR3 nucleotides: TGCGCCAGCAGCCGCAAGGGTTCAACTGGAAACACCATATATTTT.

The rearrangement links TRBV12-3 or TRBV12-4 to TRBJ1-5; TRBD1 aligns across 7 bases. The trim removed 6 bases at V and 2 bases at J, leaving 4 bases unmatched. CDR3 size: 14 residues. CDR3 amino acids: CASSQGVGNQPQHF. CDR3 coding DNA: TGTGCCAGCAGCCAGGGGGTGGGCAATCAGCCCCAGCATTTT.

This clonotype came up once. The chain couples TRBV6-6 to TRBJ2-1, with D perhaps being TRBD1 or TRBD2 (5 bases each). The ends were cut back, 6 bases at V and 4 bases at J, with 16 bases in the middle. Germline assignment: CDR1 MNHNY and CDR2 SVGAGI (reference sequence). The CDR3 is 15 residues long. The CDR3 coding sequence is TGTGCCAGCAGCCTCGGGGACCCCGAATACAATGAGCAGTTCTTC. It specifies CASSLGDPEYNEQFF.

The V and J genes are TRBV5-1 and TRBJ2-1; D call uncertain. In germline, CDR1 is SGHRS, CDR2 YFSETQ. The length of the CDR3 is 13 residues. With 1 base removed from V and 7 bases from J, the gap between germline ends came to 9 bases. The CDR3, as DNA: TGCGCCAGCAGCTTGATTATGGGTAATGAGCAGTTCTTC. It yields the protein CASSLIMGNEQFF.

The chain employs TRBV20-1 and TRBJ1-5; D remains unclear. The CDR3 runs 16 residues. The germline CDR1 and CDR2 sequences are DFQATT and SNEGSKA (reference sequence). V shed 5 bases and J shed 4 bases, with 21 bases lying between them. As DNA, the CDR3 is TGCAGTGCTGGTTCATATAATTGGGCCGAAAATCAGCCCCAGCATTTT. It translates to CSAGSYNWAENQPQHF.

The chain has TRBV29-1 and TRBJ1-1; D remains unclear. CDR1 SQVTM and CDR2 ANQGSEA come from the germline V gene. V was clipped by 3 bases and J by 0 bases, with 20 bases between them. This CDR3 is built from 17 residues. The CDR3: CSVDAGEPRSVNTEAFF. The CDR3 nucleotides read TGCAGCGTTGATGCTGGGGAGCCCCGTTCTGTGAACACTGAAGCTTTCTTT. The variable domain in full, with the rest retrieved from reference TRBV29-1 and TRBJ1-1, is SAVISQKPSRDICQRGTSLTIQCQVDSQVTMMFWYRQQPGQSLTLIATANQGSEATYESGFVIDKFPISRPNLTFSTLTVSNMSPEDSSIYLCSVDAGEPRSVNTEAFFGQGTRLTVV.

V usage is TRBV6-5 and J usage is TRBJ2-7; tentatively, D is TRBD1 (6 bases). V was shortened by 0 bases and J by 7 bases, with 19 bases between the two germline ends. This CDR3 comprises 16 residues. The germline V gene has CDR1 MNHEY and CDR2 SVGAGI. CDR3 sequence (DNA): TGTGCCAGCAGTTACTCGGGCACAGGGCAGAGGAATGAGCAGTACTTC. Translated, it gives CASSYSGTGQRNEQYF.

The gene calls are TRBV4-1 and TRBJ1-4; TRBD1 is a possible D gene (6 bases). This CDR3 comprises 16 residues. Trimming cost V 2 bases and J 8 bases, with 18 bases left between them. Germline CDR1 and CDR2: MGHRA and YSYEKL. The CDR3 loop reads CASSQPAWGAREKLFF. In DNA, the CDR3 is TGCGCCAGCAGCCAACCGGCATGGGGGGCAAGGGAAAAACTGTTTTTT.

This clonotype was seen more than once but under ten times. A clone one base away is much larger, so this may be a read error. CDR3 coding DNA: TGTGCCAGCAGTTTGCTCCTTACCAGCGGGGAGACCCAGTTCTTC. This sequence encodes CASSLLLTSGETQFF. The chain recombines TRBV12-3 or TRBV12-4 with TRBJ2-1, with TRBD2 matching over 7 bases. The CDR3 is 15 amino acids. V shed 3 bases and J 13 bases; nucleotides not matched to a gene: 15.

As concerns this clonotype: A junction boundary mismatches the germline segment, possibly from a read error. The chain has TRBV5-1 and TRBJ1-5; D uncertain. CDR3 length equals 13 residues. CDR1 is SGHRS and CDR2 is YFSETQ in the germline V gene. This CDR3 is CVSSLSIGQPQHF. In nucleotides, the CDR3 is TGCGTCAGCAGCTTGAGTATCGGTCAGCCCCAGCATTTT.

This clonotype was detected only a few times. V gene TRBV2 combines with J gene TRBJ1-2; maybe TRBD1 (6 bases). The CDR3 has 14 amino acids. Looked up from germline, CDR1 is SNHLY and CDR2 is FYNNEI. V lost 3 bases to trimming and J lost 6 bases, with 14 bases between them. The CDR3 protein is CASSDTGSGNGYTF. For the CDR3, the DNA is TGTGCCAGCAGTGACACAGGGAGTGGAAATGGCTACACCTTC.

This chain links TRBV2 with TRBJ1-2; D gene uncertain. Trimming removed 6 bases at V and 7 bases at J, with 18 bases between. This CDR3 has 14 residues. Germline-derived CDR1 and CDR2 are SNHLY and FYNNEI. CDR3 in amino acids: CASSPNPRSRGYTF. The CDR3 nucleotides are TGTGCCAGCAGCCCCAATCCCCGGAGCCGTGGCTACACCTTC. Together with reference TRBV2 and TRBJ1-2, the CDR3 gives the full variable domain: EPEVTQTPSHQVTQMGQEVILRCVPISNHLYFYWYRQILGQKVEFLVSFYNNEISEKSEIFDDQFSVERPDGSNFTLKIRSTKLEDSAMYFCASSPNPRSRGYTFGSGTRLTVV.

As concerns this clonotype: The junction shows a germline mismatch at one end, possibly a read error. The V gene is TRBV5-1, the J gene TRBJ1-1, with TRBD1 matching 9 bases. The CDR3 has 13 amino acids. Germline loops: CDR1 SGHRS, CDR2 YFSETQ. The CDR3 DNA sequence: TGTGCCAGCAGCTCGCCGGGACAGGGACAAGCTTTCTTT. Residues: CASSSPGQGQAFF. The whole variable domain, remainder taken from reference TRBV5-1 and TRBJ1-1, is KAGVTQTPRYLIKTRGQQVTLSCSPISGHRSVSWYQQTPGQGLQFLFEYFSETQRNKGNFPGRFSGRQFSNSRSEMNVSTLELGDSALYLCASSSPGQGQAFFGQGTRLTVV.

To note about this clonotype: A read error is possible here, since a much larger clone lies one base away. The genes are TRBV20-1 and TRBJ2-5, with D unresolved. Germline lookup yields CDR1 DFQATT and CDR2 SNEGSKA (reference sequence). The CDR3 is 13 amino acids. Trimming cost V 0 bases and J 11 bases, with 16 bases left between them. CDR3 nucleotide sequence: TGCAGTGCTAGAGATGGGCCTAGGAATGAGCAGTACTTC. The encoded protein is CSARDGPRNEQYF.

This rearrangement joins TRBV12-3 or TRBV12-4 to TRBJ2-1; no reliable D call. Trimming removed 6 bases from V and 8 bases from J, with 8 bases in between. There are 11 residues in the CDR3. The CDR3 is CASSIFHEQFF. DNA for the CDR3: TGTGCCAGCAGCATTTTTCATGAGCAGTTCTTC.

Only a few counts were recorded for this clonotype. The V gene is TRBV6-6, the J gene TRBJ2-3; D remains ambiguous. Germline values: CDR1 MNHNY, CDR2 SVGAGI (reference sequence). The length of the CDR3 is 13 residues. V lost 1 base to trimming and J lost 4 bases, with 6 bases between them. In nucleotides, the CDR3 is TGTGCCAGCAGTTACTGGGCATCAGATACGCAGTATTTT. Its protein is CASSYWASDTQYF.

This chain joins TRBV29-1 and TRBJ1-2, with no clear D. Germline assignment: CDR1 SQVTM and CDR2 ANQGSEA. This CDR3 comprises 13 residues. Deletions cut 4 bases from V and 3 bases from J, with 12 bases between. CDR3 region: CSVVAGGDYGYTF. The CDR3 region has the DNA TGCAGCGTTGTGGCAGGTGGTGACTATGGCTACACCTTC.

The chain recombines TRBV2 with TRBJ1-2; TRBD1 matches at 8 bases. The CDR3 sequence is 16 residues long. Germline lookup yields CDR1 SNHLY and CDR2 FYNNEI. After removal of 6 bases from V and 6 bases from J, the junction contained 15 bases not matched to a gene. DNA of the CDR3: TGTGCCAGCAGACTGAGTTACCGGGACAGGCGCGATGGCTACACCTTC. It encodes CASRLSYRDRRDGYTF.

The chain links TRBV29-1 to TRBJ2-3; D is possibly TRBD1 (6 bases). CDR1 is SQVTM, CDR2 ANQGSEA, per germline. The CDR3 totals 11 residues. Trimming removed 7 bases from V and 7 bases from J, with 12 bases in between. The CDR3 spells CSEKRGNTQYF. For the CDR3, the DNA is TGCAGCGAGAAAAGGGGGAATACGCAGTATTTT.

J is TRBJ2-2 and V is TRBV27; a weak D match, TRBD2 (5 bases). The CDR3 covers 13 residues. With 3 bases removed from V and 6 bases from J, the gap between germline ends came to 8 bases. Germline-derived CDR1 and CDR2 are MNHEY and SMNVEV (reference sequence). CDR3 bases: TGTGCCAGCAGTTTGGCGGGCTCCGGGGAGCTGTTTTTT. Protein: CASSLAGSGELFF.

This clonotype was detected a few times. The rearrangement joins TRBV7-9 to TRBJ1-6; D remains ambiguous. CDR1 is SEHNR and CDR2 is FQNEAQ in the germline V gene (reference sequence). With 4 bases removed from V and 0 bases from J, the gap between germline ends came to 13 bases. This CDR3 is built from 17 residues. CDR3 sequence: CASSSEGASSYNSPLHF. The CDR3 DNA sequence: TGTGCCAGCAGCTCCGAGGGTGCGAGCTCCTATAATTCACCCCTCCACTTT.

The rearrangement links TRBV18 to TRBJ2-3; D unclear. Germline V lookup: CDR1 KGHSH, CDR2 LQKENI. Trimming shortened V by 3 bases and J by 2 bases, and 9 bases separated the two germline ends. This CDR3 comprises 14 residues. CDR3 sequence: CASSPQGITDTQYF. The CDR3 region has the DNA TGTGCCAGCTCACCTCAAGGAATCACAGATACGCAGTATTTT. Full variable domain (remainder filled in from reference TRBV18 and TRBJ2-3): NAGVMQNPRHLVRRRGQEARLRCSPMKGHSHVYWYRQLPEEGLKFMVYLQKENIIDESGMPKERFSAEFPKEGPSILRIQQVVRGDSAAYFCASSPQGITDTQYFGPGTRLTVL.